Reported below is one T cell receptor beta chain. Additional DNA sequences in this sample encode the identical CDR3. This sample was included in a study of cytomegalovirus exposure and HLA in healthy donors. The CDR3 is 13 amino acids. The junction had 2 bases not matched to a gene; V was cut back by 5 bases and J by 7 bases. Germline V CDR1 and CDR2: SGHTA, FQGNSA. The PCR had 60 Vbeta and 13 Jbeta primers. Here immunoSEQ multiplex PCR was the method, and the copy in TCRdb shows in-frame clones only, minus some. The profile covers approximately 190,000 clones, with about four fifths appearing a single time and around 2.5% taken by the ten largest.

This TCR was sampled from a woman in her 50s in good health and CMV-seropositive. The chain joins TRBV7-2 to TRBJ1-6; TRBD1 agrees at 7 bases. The sequenced sample was PBMCs. The CDR3 DNA follows: TGTGCCAGCAGCCCAGGGGGGAATTCACCCCTCCACTTT. Translating it yields CASSPGGNSPLHF.